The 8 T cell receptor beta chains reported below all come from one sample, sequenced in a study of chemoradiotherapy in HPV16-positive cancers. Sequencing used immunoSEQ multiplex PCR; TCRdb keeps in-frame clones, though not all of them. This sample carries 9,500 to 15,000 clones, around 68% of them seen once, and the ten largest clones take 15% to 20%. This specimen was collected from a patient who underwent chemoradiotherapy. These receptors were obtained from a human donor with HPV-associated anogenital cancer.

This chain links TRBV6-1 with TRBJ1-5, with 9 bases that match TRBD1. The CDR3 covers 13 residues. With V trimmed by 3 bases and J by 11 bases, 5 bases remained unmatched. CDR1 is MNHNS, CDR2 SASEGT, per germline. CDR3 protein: CASSDKDRGAQHF. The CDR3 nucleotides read TGTGCCAGCAGTGACAAAGACAGGGGGGCCCAGCATTTT.

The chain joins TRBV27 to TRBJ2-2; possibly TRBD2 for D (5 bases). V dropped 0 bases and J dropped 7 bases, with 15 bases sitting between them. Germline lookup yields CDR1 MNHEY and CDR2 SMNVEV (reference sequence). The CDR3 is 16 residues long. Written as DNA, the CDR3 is TGTGCCAGCAGTTTATCCCTCGGACTCCCTGGCGGGGAGCTGTTTTTT. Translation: CASSLSLGLPGGELFF.

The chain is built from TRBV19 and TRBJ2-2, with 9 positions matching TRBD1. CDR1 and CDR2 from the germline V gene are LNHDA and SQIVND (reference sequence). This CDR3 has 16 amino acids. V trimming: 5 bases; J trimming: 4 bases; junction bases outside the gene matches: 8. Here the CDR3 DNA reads TGTGCCAGTAGTCTCCCCGGGACAGGGCGCACCGGGGAGCTGTTTTTT. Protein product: CASSLPGTGRTGELFF.

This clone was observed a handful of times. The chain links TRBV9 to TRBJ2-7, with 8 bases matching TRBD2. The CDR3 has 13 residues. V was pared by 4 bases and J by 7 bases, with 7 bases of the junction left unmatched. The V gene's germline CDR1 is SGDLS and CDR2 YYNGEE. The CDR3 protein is CASSPLGGGEQYF. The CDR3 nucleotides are TGTGCCAGCAGCCCCCTCGGGGGGGGAGAGCAGTACTTC.

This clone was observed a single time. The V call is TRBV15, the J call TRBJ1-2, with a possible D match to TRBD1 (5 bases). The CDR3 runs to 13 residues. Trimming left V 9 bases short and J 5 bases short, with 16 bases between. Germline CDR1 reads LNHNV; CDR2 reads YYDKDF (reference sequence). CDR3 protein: CATSPGPAYGYTF. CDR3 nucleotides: TGTGCCACGTCACCGGGACCGGCTTATGGCTACACCTTC.

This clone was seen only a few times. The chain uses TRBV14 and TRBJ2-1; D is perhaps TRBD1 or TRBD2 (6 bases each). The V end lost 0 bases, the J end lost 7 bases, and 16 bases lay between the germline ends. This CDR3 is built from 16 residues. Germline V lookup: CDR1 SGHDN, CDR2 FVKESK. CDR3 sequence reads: CASSQDFPGAGNEQFF. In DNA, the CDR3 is TGTGCCAGCAGCCAAGATTTCCCGGGGGCGGGAAATGAGCAGTTCTTC.

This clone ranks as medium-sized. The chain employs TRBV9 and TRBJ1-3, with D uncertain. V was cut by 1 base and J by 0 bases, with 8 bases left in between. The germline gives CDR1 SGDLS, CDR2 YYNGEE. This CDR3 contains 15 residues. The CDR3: CASSVTPSSGNTIYF. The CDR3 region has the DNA TGTGCCAGCAGCGTAACGCCGAGCTCTGGAAACACCATATATTTT.

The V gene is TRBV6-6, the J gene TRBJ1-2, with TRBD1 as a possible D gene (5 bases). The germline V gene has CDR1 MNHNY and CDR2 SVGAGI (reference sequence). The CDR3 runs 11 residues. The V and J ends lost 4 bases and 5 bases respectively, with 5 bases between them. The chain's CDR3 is CASSSGYGYTF. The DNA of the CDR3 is TGTGCCAGCAGTTCAGGGTATGGCTACACCTTC.